This T cell receptor beta chain was recovered during a study of identifying expanded T cells in peripheral blood. In regard to this clone: Its specificity is not known.

Study conclusions and caveats: Differentially abundant clones: around 1.2 between replicates, approximately 16 at about 13 days, less than 20 at four.

Sequencing was performed with immunoSEQ multiplex PCR; in TCRdb, only in-frame clones are kept and a portion is missing. The repertoire has 51,000 or so clones, roughly 80% of them found once; the top ten carry roughly 15%. The V gene lost 3 bases and the J gene lost 3 bases, with 12 bases spanning the gap. This CDR3 is 14 amino acids long. Germline-derived CDR1 and CDR2 are SQVTM and ANQGSEA. This chain connects TRBV29-1 to TRBJ2-1; D is ambiguous. Sequencing was carried out using blood. The receptor comes from a person aged 18 to 75 in good health. CDR3 in amino acids: CSVEVGRNYNEQFF. In nucleotides, the CDR3 is TGCAGCGTTGAGGTTGGGCGGAACTACAATGAGCAGTTCTTC.